Below are 18 T cell receptor beta chains sequenced from a single sample in a study of blood T cell repertoires in COVID-19. Produced via immunoSEQ multiplex PCR; TCRdb's table is partial and in-frame only. The sample consists of roughly 200,000 clones, more than 80% of them appearing once. Material for sequencing was PBMCs or T cells enriched from blood (not recorded which). The origin of the receptors is a man aged 35 to 55 who had recovered from COVID-19.

In its sample, this clone was seen once. The rearrangement links TRBV7-9 to TRBJ1-5; D is unresolved. This CDR3 is 15 amino acids long. Germline V gene sequence: CDR1 SEHNR, CDR2 FQNEAQ (reference sequence). V lost 4 bases to trimming and J lost 3 bases, with 13 bases between them. The DNA of the CDR3 is TGTGCCAGCAGCTGGGGTTTGGGAGTCAATCAGCCCCAGCATTTT. Its translation: CASSWGLGVNQPQHF.

This clone was observed a single time. The CDR3, as DNA: TGTGCCAGCTCACCCGCGGGACTCCAAGAGACCCAGTACTTC. It yields the protein CASSPAGLQETQYF. The gene calls are TRBV18 and TRBJ2-5, with D possibly TRBD2 on 6 matching bases. Trimming stripped 3 bases from V and 1 base from J, with 9 bases between. The CDR3 consists of 14 residues. CDR1 is KGHSH and CDR2 is LQKENI in the germline V gene.

The chain joins TRBV2 to TRBJ1-4; no definite D call. CDR3 size: 14 residues. Germline CDR1 SNHLY, CDR2 FYNNEI. Between the trimmed V and J ends, which lost 3 bases and 5 bases, there was a span of 10 bases. In nucleotides, the CDR3 is TGTGCCAGCAGTGAGTTCCAGTGGAATGAAAAACTGTTTTTT. Residues: CASSEFQWNEKLFF.

This clone was seen just once. J is TRBJ1-2 and V is TRBV6-5; the D gene is possibly TRBD1 (5 bases). The germline V and J ends were trimmed by 2 bases and 7 bases, with 14 bases remaining between them. Germline V gene data show CDR1 as MNHEY and CDR2 as SVGAGI. The CDR3 totals 14 residues. The CDR3 here is CASSYGAAGGGYTF. For the CDR3, the DNA is TGTGCCAGCAGTTACGGTGCCGCGGGGGGTGGCTACACCTTC.

The chain is built from TRBV2 and TRBJ1-1; TRBD1 matches 10 bases. The V and J ends lost 11 bases and 10 bases, in that order; junction bases with no gene match: 13. Germline V gives CDR1 SNHLY, CDR2 FYNNEI. There are 13 residues in the CDR3. The chain's CDR3 is CAGNRDRGFGAFF. The DNA for the CDR3 is TGTGCCGGGAATAGGGACAGGGGTTTTGGAGCTTTCTTT.

This sequence joins TRBV30 and TRBJ1-6; unclear D gene. The germline V and J ends were trimmed by 0 bases and 8 bases, with 11 bases remaining between them. The CDR3 is made up of 14 amino acids. CDR1 is GTSNPN, CDR2 SVGIG, per germline (reference sequence). The CDR3 sequence: CAWSVAVRDSPLHF. The CDR3 DNA sequence: TGTGCCTGGAGTGTTGCAGTTCGGGATTCACCCCTCCACTTT.

The rearrangement joins TRBV14 to TRBJ1-5, with 8 bases aligning to TRBD1. The CDR3 is 14 amino acids. V trimming: 3 bases; J trimming: 7 bases; junction bases outside the gene matches: 5. Germline V gene data show CDR1 as SGHDN and CDR2 as FVKESK. CDR3 residues: CASSHRGLGQPQHF. The CDR3 DNA reads as TGTGCCAGCAGCCACAGGGGGCTAGGACAGCCCCAGCATTTT.

The chain employs TRBV12-3 or TRBV12-4 and TRBJ1-1; D unresolved. This CDR3 region has 13 residues. V lost 5 bases and J lost 4, with 11 bases in between. The CDR3 spells CASSRQVATEAFF. In DNA, the CDR3 is TGTGCCAGCAGTCGGCAGGTGGCCACTGAAGCTTTCTTT.

The chain carries TRBV12-3 or TRBV12-4 and TRBJ1-2; no clear D gene. Between the trimmed V and J ends, which lost 7 bases and 8 bases, there was a span of 14 bases. The CDR3 is made up of 12 amino acids. CDR3 loop: CASKMTRWGYTF. CDR3 DNA: TGTGCCAGCAAGATGACGAGGTGGGGCTACACCTTC.

The chain combines TRBV7-9 with TRBJ2-5, with 8 positions matching TRBD2. V shed 5 bases, J shed 2 bases, and the junction held 7 bases outside the gene matches. The CDR3 consists of 15 residues. Germline CDR1 reads SEHNR; CDR2 reads FQNEAQ (reference sequence). In DNA, the CDR3 is TGTGCCAGCAGCGCCCCGGGGGGGGTACAAGAGACCCAGTACTTC. It is translated as CASSAPGGVQETQYF. Variable domain in full (rest from reference TRBV7-9 and TRBJ2-5): DTGVSQNPRHKITKRGQNVTFRCDPISEHNRLYWYRQTLGQGPEFLTYFQNEAQLEKSRLLSDRFSAERPKGSFSTLEIQRTEQGDSAMYLCASSAPGGVQETQYFGPGTRLLVL.

The rearrangement uses TRBV7-9 and TRBJ1-2; 7 bases line up with TRBD1. The CDR3 has 15 residues. Germline assignment: CDR1 SEHNR and CDR2 FQNEAQ (reference sequence). V shed 5 bases, J shed 8 bases, and the junction held 14 bases outside the gene matches. The CDR3: CASSAITTGNQGYTF. The CDR3 region has the DNA TGTGCCAGCAGCGCCATAACGACAGGGAATCAAGGCTACACCTTC.

This chain connects TRBV11-2 to TRBJ1-4; D is ambiguous. The CDR3 sequence is 17 residues long. Germline V lookup: CDR1 SGHAT, CDR2 FQNNGV. The ends were cut back, 1 base at V and 0 bases at J, with 12 bases in the middle. The CDR3 DNA follows: TGTGCCAGCAGCTTAGTAGGAGGCGTTCCAACTAATGAAAAACTGTTTTTT. This encodes CASSLVGGVPTNEKLFF.

This clone was detected once. The chain joins TRBV6-5 to TRBJ1-1, with TRBD1 identical over 7 bases. This CDR3 has 12 amino acids. Germline loops: CDR1 MNHEY, CDR2 SVGAGI. The ends lost 6 bases at V and 11 bases at J; junction bases unmatched: 9. CDR3 sequence reads: CASRDDRAGAFF. CDR3 DNA: TGTGCCAGCAGGGACGACAGGGCGGGGGCTTTCTTT.

The chain has TRBV4-2 and TRBJ1-4, with D perhaps TRBD1 (5 bases). The CDR3 totals 17 residues. V shed 1 base and J shed 4 bases, with 16 bases lying between them. Germline V gives CDR1 LGHNA, CDR2 YNFKEQ. CDR3 amino acids: CASSQGHGGQGNEKLFF. CDR3 nucleotide sequence: TGTGCCAGCAGCCAAGGACACGGTGGGCAGGGTAATGAAAAACTGTTTTTT.

The rearrangement links TRBV6-5 to TRBJ1-2; 12 nucleotides agree with TRBD1. The V gene end was trimmed by 6 bases and the J gene end by 7 bases; junction bases not matched to a gene: 9. Germline loops: CDR1 MNHEY, CDR2 SVGAGI. The CDR3 length is 15 residues. The CDR3 coding sequence is TGTGCCAGCAGCTCACCGGGGGACAGGGGGCCTGGCTACACCTTC. Its protein product is CASSSPGDRGPGYTF.

This clone was found once. J is TRBJ2-2 and V is TRBV19; tentatively, D is TRBD1 (5 bases). This CDR3 has 15 residues. V lost 7 bases to trimming and J lost 8 bases, with 20 bases between them. Germline CDR1 and CDR2: LNHDA and SQIVND (reference sequence). CDR3 amino acids: CASTLLGPIRGELFF. DNA for the CDR3: TGTGCCAGTACCCTCTTGGGGCCGATACGTGGGGAGCTGTTTTTT.

V usage is TRBV6-5 and J usage is TRBJ2-1; 10 bases line up with TRBD1. CDR1 is MNHEY, CDR2 SVGAGI, per germline. V was clipped by 6 bases and J by 7 bases; unmatched bases: 6. The CDR3 extends over 14 amino acids. In nucleotides, the CDR3 is TGTGCCAGCAGCGACAGGGGGCGGGGGAATGAGCAGTTCTTC. Protein: CASSDRGRGNEQFF.

The chain couples TRBV5-4 to TRBJ1-1; D is ambiguous. The germline V gene encodes CDR1 SGHNT and CDR2 YYREEE (reference sequence). This CDR3 spans 15 amino acids. Trimming pared 0 bases from V and 4 bases from J, leaving 13 bases between. The CDR3 region has the DNA TGTGCCAGCAGCTTGGCCGGGGAAATTGGCACTGAAGCTTTCTTT. Translated, it gives CASSLAGEIGTEAFF. The full variable domain, in which reference TRBV5-4 and TRBJ1-1 provide the parts outside the CDR3, is ETGVTQSPTHLIKTRGQQVTLRCSSQSGHNTVSWYQQALGQGPQFIFQYYREEENGRGNFPPRFSGLQFPNYSSELNVNALELDDSALYLCASSLAGEIGTEAFFGQGTRLTVV.